Each of the 10 T cell receptor beta chains below was sequenced from the same sample in a study of T cell repertoires in cytomegalovirus infection. TCRdb re-derived calls from the reads in MiXCR, one entry per CDR3 protein. Among nearly 550,000 distinct CDR3 sequences listed, about 15% were seen once. Sequenced input: CD8+ T cells from PBMCs. These receptors came from a human donor in good health (CMV status not recorded). Some clones in this sample may be carry-over from other donors' samples.

This clonotype has a count of ten or more. The V call is TRBV7-2, the J call TRBJ2-1; 14 bases map to TRBD2. Germline V gene lookup returns CDR1 SGHTA and CDR2 FQGNSA. With 5 bases clipped from V and 7 bases from J, the junction kept 1 base outside the gene matches. The CDR3 is 14 amino acids. The CDR3 bases are TGTGCCAGCAGCGGGACTAGCGGGAGTAATGAGCAGTTCTTC. Protein: CASSGTSGSNEQFF.

This clonotype was detected ten times or more. V gene TRBV7-2 combines with J gene TRBJ2-7, with a tentative D call TRBD2 (5 bases). The CDR3 contains 17 residues. Germline CDR1 SGHTA, CDR2 FQGNSA. V was trimmed by 1 base and J by 0 bases, leaving 16 bases between them. In nucleotides, the CDR3 is TGTGCCAGCAGCTTAGAAGGTTTTCGGGATAGCTCCTACGAGCAGTACTTC. Protein product: CASSLEGFRDSSYEQYF.

This clonotype was detected many times. This chain uses TRBV7-9 with TRBJ2-1, with no clear D. The V end lost 8 bases, the J end lost 2 bases, and 10 bases lay between the germline ends. Germline V gene sequence: CDR1 SEHNR, CDR2 FQNEAQ (reference sequence). The CDR3 contains 13 residues. CDR3 loop: CASERLAYNEQFF. Here the CDR3 DNA reads TGTGCCAGCGAGAGGCTTGCCTACAATGAGCAGTTCTTC.

The CDR3 loop reads CASSQERGGVGTEAFF. CDR3 DNA: TGCGCCAGCAGCCAAGAAAGGGGGGGGGTCGGGACTGAAGCTTTCTTT. This sequence joins TRBV4-1 and TRBJ1-1; possible D gene TRBD1, 6 bases. CDR3 length equals 16 residues. CDR1 MGHRA and CDR2 YSYEKL come from the germline V gene. Trimming cost V 0 bases and J 5 bases, with 16 bases left between them.

This clonotype has more than one count but fewer than ten. V and J are TRBV14 and TRBJ1-5; 12 bases line up with TRBD1. Germline lookup yields CDR1 SGHDN and CDR2 FVKESK. Trimming took 4 bases from V and 6 from J; bases not matched to a gene: 4. The CDR3 has 15 amino acids. CDR3 nucleotide sequence: TGTGCCAGCAGCCTGGGACAGGGGGCGGGTCAGCCCCAGCATTTT. Its protein is CASSLGQGAGQPQHF.

The V and J genes are TRBV4-1 and TRBJ2-1; no clear D gene. With 3 bases removed from V and 0 bases from J, the gap between germline ends came to 12 bases. The CDR3 runs 16 residues. Germline CDR1 is MGHRA and CDR2 is YSYEKL. The CDR3 sequence: CASSHPTQSSYNEQFF. The CDR3 region has the DNA TGCGCCAGCAGCCATCCTACCCAGAGCTCCTACAATGAGCAGTTCTTC.

This clonotype was observed many times. The junction departs from the called germline gene at one end, perhaps through a read error. The J gene is TRBJ1-2, the V gene TRBV19; 9 nucleotides line up with TRBD1. CDR1 and CDR2 (germline): LNHDA, SQIVND (reference sequence). This CDR3 is 13 amino acids long. The chain's CDR3 is CASSDVPGQGQHF. The DNA for the CDR3 is TGTGCCAGTAGCGACGTCCCGGGACAGGGCCAACACTTC.

The chain joins TRBV5-4 to TRBJ2-1, with TRBD2 identical over 7 bases. This CDR3 is built from 16 residues. Germline V lookup: CDR1 SGHNT, CDR2 YYREEE (reference sequence). The J segment lost 2 bases and the V segment lost 0 bases, leaving 5 bases of the junction unmatched. In DNA, the CDR3 is TGTGCCAGCAGCTTGGTTGTTGCGGGAGCCTACAATGAGCAGTTCTTC. It specifies CASSLVVAGAYNEQFF.

This clonotype was detected only a few times. This chain connects TRBV12-3 or TRBV12-4 to TRBJ2-5; D unresolved. The CDR3 extends over 14 amino acids. Deletions cut 1 base from V and 3 bases from J, with 9 bases between. The CDR3 protein is CASSLGVPKETQYF. CDR3 DNA: TGTGCCAGCAGTTTAGGGGTCCCTAAAGAGACCCAGTACTTC.

This clonotype came up a few times. The V gene is TRBV10-2, the J gene TRBJ2-5; D not resolved. This CDR3 has 13 amino acids. V dropped 2 bases and J dropped 2 bases, with 6 bases sitting between them. Germline CDR1 WSHSY, CDR2 SAAADI. CDR3 protein: CASSEGYQETQYF. CDR3 bases: TGCGCCAGCAGTGAGGGGTATCAAGAGACCCAGTACTTC.